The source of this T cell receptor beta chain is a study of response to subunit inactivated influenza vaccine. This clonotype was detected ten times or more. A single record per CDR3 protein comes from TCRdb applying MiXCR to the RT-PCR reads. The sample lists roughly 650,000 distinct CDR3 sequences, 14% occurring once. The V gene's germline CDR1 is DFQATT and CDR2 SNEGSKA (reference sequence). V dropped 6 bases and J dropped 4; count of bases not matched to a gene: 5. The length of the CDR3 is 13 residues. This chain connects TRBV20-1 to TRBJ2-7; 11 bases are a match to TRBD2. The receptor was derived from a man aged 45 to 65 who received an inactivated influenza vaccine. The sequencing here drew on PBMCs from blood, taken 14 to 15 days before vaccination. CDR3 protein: CSAGTSGRYEQYF. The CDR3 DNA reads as TGCAGTGCAGGGACTAGCGGCAGGTACGAGCAGTACTTC.